The next 13 T cell receptor beta chains were all read from a single sample in a study of beta chain features in type 1 diabetes. What was sequenced were expressed TCRB transcripts, since all of the isolated RNA had been reverse transcribed. Data came from immunoSEQ multiplex PCR; TCRdb stores just in-frame clones and leaves some out. The repertoire has some 150,000 clones, 8% to 13% of them found once; the top ten carry 1.3%. The sequencing sample was made of naive CD4+ T cells from blood. Every receptor here comes from a young man in good health.

This clone was recorded many times. This chain joins TRBV7-9 and TRBJ1-5, with a tentative D call TRBD1 (6 bases). The V gene's germline CDR1 is SEHNR and CDR2 FQNEAQ (reference sequence). V shed 5 bases and J shed 6 bases, with 11 bases lying between them. The CDR3 is 13 residues long. The CDR3 reads CASSPGGLQPQHF. The CDR3 nucleotides are TGTGCCAGCAGCCCGGGGGGCCTTCAGCCCCAGCATTTT.

This sequence joins TRBV4-1 and TRBJ2-7, with 9 positions matching TRBD1. The ends lost 0 bases at V and 1 base at J; junction bases unmatched: 4. The CDR3 is 16 amino acids. Germline-derived CDR1 and CDR2 are MGHRA and YSYEKL. The CDR3 DNA is TGCGCCAGCAGCCAAGACCCGGGACAGGGTTCCTACGAGCAGTACTTC. Translation gives CASSQDPGQGSYEQYF.

This clone was detected only a few times. This sequence joins TRBV11-2 and TRBJ1-5; D ambiguous. V shed 2 bases and J shed 6 bases, with 8 bases lying between them. Germline CDR1 reads SGHAT; CDR2 reads FQNNGV. This CDR3 region has 13 residues. Written as DNA, the CDR3 is TGTGCCAGCAGCTTAAATTCTTTTCAGCCCCAGCATTTT. It encodes CASSLNSFQPQHF.

This clone showed up just a few times. The V call is TRBV7-2, the J call TRBJ2-5; TRBD2 agrees at 12 bases. V was pared by 6 bases and J by 5 bases, with 4 bases of the junction left unmatched. CDR3 length: 14 amino acids. CDR1 and CDR2 (germline): SGHTA, FQGNSA. CDR3 region: CASSLAGGPETQYF. In nucleotides, the CDR3 is TGTGCCAGCAGTCTAGCGGGGGGGCCGGAGACCCAGTACTTC. The variable domain in full, with the rest retrieved from reference TRBV7-2 and TRBJ2-5, is GAGVSQSPSNKVTEKGKDVELRCDPISGHTALYWYRQSLGQGLEFLIYFQGNSAPDKSGLPSDRFSAERTGGSVSTLTIQRTQQEDSAVYLCASSLAGGPETQYFGPGTRLLVL.

There are a few counts of this clone. This rearrangement joins TRBV27 to TRBJ2-3; no reliable D call. CDR1 and CDR2 from the germline V gene are MNHEY and SMNVEV (reference sequence). The CDR3 runs to 13 residues. Trimming removed 4 bases at V and 7 bases at J, with 12 bases between. CDR3 sequence reads: CASSSHTEYTQYF. The CDR3 nucleotides are TGTGCCAGCAGTTCTCACACGGAGTATACGCAGTATTTT.

This clone was counted between two and nine times. The chain recombines TRBV7-8 with TRBJ2-1; 7 bases are a match to TRBD2. The ends lost 1 base at V and 7 bases at J; junction bases unmatched: 13. CDR1 is SGHVS and CDR2 is FQNEAQ in the germline V gene. The CDR3 runs to 17 residues. CDR3 residues: CASSLVGSGGVINEQFF. The CDR3 DNA reads as TGTGCCAGCAGCTTAGTGGGTTCTGGGGGGGTGATAAATGAGCAGTTCTTC.

This clone showed up just a few times. The chain recombines TRBV30 with TRBJ1-3, with D possibly being TRBD1 (5 bases). Per the germline V gene, CDR1 is GTSNPN and CDR2 is SVGIG (reference sequence). The CDR3 extends over 14 amino acids. The V gene lost 4 bases and the J gene lost 0 bases, with 10 bases spanning the gap. CDR3 sequence reads: CAWNAGPSGNTIYF. The CDR3, as DNA: TGTGCCTGGAACGCGGGACCCTCTGGAAACACCATATATTTT.

The genes are TRBV19 and TRBJ1-1; 10 bases are a match to TRBD1. The CDR3 extends over 17 amino acids. V lost 5 bases to trimming and J lost 3 bases; unmatched junction nucleotides: 12. From germline, CDR1 is LNHDA and CDR2 SQIVND (reference sequence). The CDR3 DNA reads TGTGCCAGTAGTTCGATCCGGGACAGGGGTGGGGACACTGAAGCTTTCTTT. Translated: CASSSIRDRGGDTEAFF.

V gene TRBV5-5 combines with J gene TRBJ2-7; possibly TRBD2 for D (5 bases). The V end was cut by 4 bases, the J end by 3 bases, with 14 bases between. CDR1 is SGHKS and CDR2 is YYEKEE in the germline V gene (reference sequence). This CDR3 is 14 amino acids long. Here the CDR3 DNA reads TGTGCCAGCAGCCCCAGGATGACTAACTACGAGCAGTACTTC. As protein: CASSPRMTNYEQYF.

This clone has only a few counts. This chain links TRBV7-8 with TRBJ1-6, with D tentatively TRBD1 (6 bases). The germline V and J ends were trimmed by 8 bases and 5 bases, with 13 bases remaining between them. This CDR3 spans 14 amino acids. Germline assignment: CDR1 SGHVS and CDR2 FQNEAQ. The CDR3 DNA reads TGTGCCAGCCTCGGAAGGGGGAATAATTCACCCCTCCACTTT. Amino acid sequence: CASLGRGNNSPLHF.

V and J are TRBV19 and TRBJ2-2; 8 bases align to TRBD2. The germline V gene encodes CDR1 LNHDA and CDR2 SQIVND (reference sequence). The CDR3 is 17 residues long. V shed 3 bases, J shed 1 base, and the junction held 7 bases outside the gene matches. For the CDR3, the DNA is TGTGCCAGTAGTATCTCTAGCGGGCCCCTGAACACCGGGGAGCTGTTTTTT. Translated: CASSISSGPLNTGELFF.

This clone was seen ten or more times. The genes are TRBV7-9 and TRBJ2-1, with 11 bases identical to TRBD2. From germline, CDR1 is SEHNR and CDR2 FQNEAQ (reference sequence). Trimming cost V 1 base and J 6 bases; bases outside gene matches: 5. This CDR3 is 16 amino acids long. The DNA of the CDR3 is TGTGCCAGCAGCTTAGTGGCTAGCGGGGGGTCCAATGAGCAGTTCTTC. This translates into CASSLVASGGSNEQFF.

The gene calls are TRBV7-8 and TRBJ1-1; D gene ambiguous. The CDR3 runs to 13 residues. Germline V gene data show CDR1 as SGHVS and CDR2 as FQNEAQ. Trimming removed 4 bases at V and 1 base at J, with 7 bases between. CDR3 coding DNA: TGTGCCAGCAGCTACTCTTCGAACACTGAAGCTTTCTTT. Translating gives CASSYSSNTEAFF.